The 2 T cell receptor beta chains listed next were all sequenced from one sample in a study of early T cells in non-severe SARS-CoV-2 infection. TCRdb recomputed calls from the 5' RACE reads with MiXCR, one row per CDR3 protein. The table lists under 35,000 distinct CDR3 sequences, roughly 4.8% of them singletons, with around 10% in the top ten. The sequencing sample was made of whole blood. The receptors stem from an adult who was a healthcare worker with PCR-confirmed SARS-CoV-2 infection or an uninfected control (not recorded which).

There are a few counts of this clonotype. CDR3 in DNA: TGTGCCACCAGCGGACTACAGACAGGGTTGGGAGAGACCCAGTACTTC. Translated, it gives CATSGLQTGLGETQYF. The V call is TRBV24-1, the J call TRBJ2-5, with a possible D match to TRBD1 (7 bases). This CDR3 comprises 16 residues. V was cut by 7 bases and J by 4 bases, with 21 bases left in between. Germline V gene lookup returns CDR1 KGHDR and CDR2 SFDVKD.

This clonotype occurred many times. This chain uses TRBV29-1 with TRBJ2-7; 11 nucleotides match TRBD1. CDR3 length: 13 residues. CDR1 and CDR2 (germline): SQVTM, ANQGSEA. Losses at the gene ends were 1 base for V and 6 bases for J; bases not matched to a gene: 2. This chain's CDR3 is CSVEAGTGGEQYF. CDR3 nucleotides: TGCAGCGTTGAAGCCGGGACAGGGGGCGAGCAGTACTTC.